The clone carrying this T cell receptor beta chain was observed a handful of times. Its antigen remains unknown. Authors of the study amplified TCR beta CDR3 regions from RNA transcripts. A first-round RT-PCR of the TCR CDR3 used the HTBI primer set. TCRdb called the multiplex PCR reads again in MiXCR, with one record for every CDR3 protein. This sample yields roughly 660,000 distinct CDR3 sequences, of which roughly 17% are seen a single time; roughly a sixth belongs to the top ten. The sample originates from a study of T cells in Graves' hyperthyroidism and ophthalmopathy. Overall study results and limits: Progression to ophthalmopathy was predicted a median of about 6.6 months early.

PBMCs were collected from an approximately 10 ml volume of fresh peripheral blood. Between the trimmed V and J ends, which lost 4 bases and 6 bases, there was a span of 11 bases. The germline CDR1 and CDR2 sequences are SGHRS and YFSETQ. The CDR3 has 13 amino acids. The V gene is TRBV5-1, the J gene TRBJ2-1; no definite D call. This sequence originates from a man in his fifties with Graves' hyperthyroidism. Material: blood. This chain's CDR3 is CASSPDVANEQFF. The CDR3 nucleotides are TGCGCCAGCAGCCCAGACGTGGCCAATGAGCAGTTCTTC.